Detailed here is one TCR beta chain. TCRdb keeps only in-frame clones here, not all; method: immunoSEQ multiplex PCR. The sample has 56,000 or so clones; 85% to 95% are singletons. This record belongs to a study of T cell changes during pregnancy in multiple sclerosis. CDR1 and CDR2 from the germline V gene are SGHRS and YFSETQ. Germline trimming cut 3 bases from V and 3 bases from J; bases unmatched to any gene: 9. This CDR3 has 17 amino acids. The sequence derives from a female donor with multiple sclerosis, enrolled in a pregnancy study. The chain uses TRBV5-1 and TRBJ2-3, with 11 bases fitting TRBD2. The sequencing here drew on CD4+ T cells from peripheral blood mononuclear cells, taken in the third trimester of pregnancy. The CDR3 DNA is TGCGCCAGCAGCTCATACCATAGCGGGAGGGCGACAGATACGCAGTATTTT. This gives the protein CASSSYHSGRATDTQYF.